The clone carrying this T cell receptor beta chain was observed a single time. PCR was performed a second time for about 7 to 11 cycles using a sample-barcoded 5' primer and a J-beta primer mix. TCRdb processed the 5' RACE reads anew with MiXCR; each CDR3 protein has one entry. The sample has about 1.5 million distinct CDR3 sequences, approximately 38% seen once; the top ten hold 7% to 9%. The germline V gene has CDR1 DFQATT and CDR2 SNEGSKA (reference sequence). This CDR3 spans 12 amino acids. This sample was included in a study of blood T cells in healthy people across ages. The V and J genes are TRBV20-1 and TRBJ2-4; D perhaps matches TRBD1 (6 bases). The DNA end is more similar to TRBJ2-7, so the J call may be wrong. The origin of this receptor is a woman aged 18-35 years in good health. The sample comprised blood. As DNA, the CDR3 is TGCAGTGCTCCAGGGGCCCACTACGAGCAGTACTTC. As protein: CSAPGAHYEQYF.